The T cell receptor (beta chain) described here comes from a study of Ad26.COV2.S vaccination and SARS-CoV-2 variants. In the study overall: Donor was in the COV1001 Ad26.COV2.S trial arm.

Study-wide results and caveats: After vaccination, substantial breadth of spike-specific CD8+ and CD4+ responses was reported. Recipients of either vaccine or placebo displayed similar breadth of non-spike TCRs.

The table came from immunoSEQ multiplex PCR; TCRdb's copy has only in-frame clones and leaves some out. The profile covers fewer than 800,000 clones, with roughly 90% appearing a single time and around 1.5% taken by the ten largest. Details on this clone: Its antigen is undetermined.

The CDR3 is 15 residues long. Trimming cost V 5 bases and J 1 base, with 9 bases left between them. CDR1 is MNHEY and CDR2 is SVGEGT in the germline V gene. Documented treatment: roughly 18 received Ad26.COV2.S at low or high dose, single or two shots; several received placebo; per-sample allocation not given. The samples were gathered on day 63 after the first injection of vaccine or placebo. An Ad26 vector was used to express Wuhan-strain SARS-CoV-2 spike as the vaccine. This specimen was peripheral blood, taken in a trial of Ad26.COV2.S vaccine versus placebo. This sequence was found in a person aged 18-60 years who received the Ad26.COV2.S COVID-19 vaccine or a placebo. The V and J genes are TRBV6-2 or TRBV6-3 and TRBJ2-6, with D hard to call. CDR3 loop: CASSPSLSGANVLTF. Here the CDR3 DNA reads TGTGCCAGCAGTCCCTCTCTGTCTGGGGCCAACGTCCTGACTTTC.